Following are 10 T cell receptor beta chains from one sample sequenced in a study of spatial heterogeneity in lung cancer. Time point noted: sample taken at primary tumor resection. MiXCR, run by TCRdb on the 5' RACE reads, gives a single entry per CDR3 protein. The sample includes some 13,000 distinct CDR3 sequences, approximately 3.8% seen only once; the top ten take roughly 45%. The sequenced sample was PBMCs, obtained at surgery. The receptors were sampled from a male donor with early-stage non-small cell lung cancer.

This clonotype was recorded at least ten times. The V call is TRBV7-9, the J call TRBJ2-5; 9 bases agree with TRBD2. The germline gives CDR1 SEHNR, CDR2 FQNEAQ (reference sequence). The trim removed 5 bases at V and 3 bases at J, leaving 7 bases unmatched. The CDR3 is 15 residues long. The CDR3 nucleotides read TGTGCCAGCAGCCAAGGACTAGCGCAAGAAGAGACCCAGTACTTC. This encodes CASSQGLAQEETQYF.

The sample holds many counts of this clonotype. The chain links TRBV15 to TRBJ2-7; D is perhaps TRBD2 (5 bases). From germline, CDR1 is LNHNV and CDR2 YYDKDF (reference sequence). The CDR3 contains 14 residues. The V end was cut by 5 bases, the J end by 0 bases, with 11 bases between. CDR3 sequence reads: CATSPGFLSYEQYF. As DNA, the CDR3 is TGTGCCACCAGCCCGGGGTTTCTCTCCTACGAGCAGTACTTC.

This clonotype was counted ten times or more. CDR3 DNA sequence: TGCGCCAGCAGAGAGGGGACCAACAATGAGCAGTTCTTC. Protein: CASREGTNNEQFF. The V call is TRBV5-1, the J call TRBJ2-1; D possibly uses TRBD1 or TRBD2 (5 bases each). V was trimmed by 5 bases and J by 5 bases, leaving 11 bases between them. This CDR3 has 13 amino acids. CDR1 is SGHRS and CDR2 is YFSETQ in the germline V gene.

This clonotype has at least ten counts. The chain uses TRBV4-1 and TRBJ2-7, with 7 bases that match TRBD2. CDR1 and CDR2 (germline): MGHRA, YSYEKL. V shed 2 bases and J 6 bases; nucleotides not matched to a gene: 7. The CDR3 has 14 amino acids. The CDR3 loop reads CASSQPLARGEQYF. CDR3 bases: TGCGCCAGCAGCCAACCACTAGCGCGGGGCGAGCAGTACTTC.

This clonotype occurred many times. The genes are TRBV7-2 and TRBJ2-5; 10 bases match TRBD1. CDR1 and CDR2 (germline): SGHTA, FQGNSA. The CDR3 is 14 amino acids. The trim removed 3 bases at V and 5 bases at J, leaving 3 bases unmatched. CDR3 residues: CASSLTGGLETQYF. The CDR3 region has the DNA TGTGCCAGCAGCTTGACAGGGGGCTTGGAGACCCAGTACTTC.

This clonotype has a count of ten or more. V is TRBV7-8 and J is TRBJ2-5; 11 positions match TRBD1. With 4 bases clipped from V and 10 bases from J, the junction kept 5 bases outside the gene matches. This CDR3 contains 13 residues. CDR1 is SGHVS and CDR2 is FQNEAQ in the germline V gene. Written as DNA, the CDR3 is TGTGCCAGCAGCTCCGGACAGGGGGCCGACCAGTACTTC. The encoded protein is CASSSGQGADQYF.

This clonotype is large by share. The chain is built from TRBV3-1 and TRBJ1-2, with D possibly being TRBD1 (5 bases). Trimming pared 2 bases from V and 3 bases from J, leaving 16 bases between. The CDR3 extends over 16 amino acids. CDR1 is LGHDT and CDR2 is YNNKEL in the germline V gene (reference sequence). Written as DNA, the CDR3 is TGTGCCAGCAGCCAACCCCCCGGAGGGGCCCACTATGGCTACACCTTC. Translation: CASSQPPGGAHYGYTF.

Many counts were recorded for this clonotype. The J gene is TRBJ2-7, the V gene TRBV7-2, with D perhaps being TRBD1 or TRBD2 (5 bases each). CDR1 is SGHTA, CDR2 FQGNSA, per germline. There are 13 residues in the CDR3. The V end was cut by 7 bases, the J end by 6 bases, with 16 bases between. The CDR3 here is CASTRDPSGEQYF. As DNA, the CDR3 is TGTGCCAGCACCCGGGACCCCTCGGGCGAGCAGTACTTC.

This clonotype appeared many times. The chain combines TRBV10-3 with TRBJ1-6; a possible D gene is TRBD1 (6 bases). This CDR3 comprises 14 residues. Germline V lookup: CDR1 ENHRY, CDR2 SYGVKD. V was cut by 4 bases and J by 9 bases, with 13 bases left in between. The CDR3 is CAISVAGAGSPLHF. CDR3 DNA: TGTGCCATCAGTGTGGCAGGGGCAGGTTCACCCCTCCACTTT.

This clonotype occurred many times. The chain carries TRBV7-2 and TRBJ2-3; 7 positions match TRBD1. CDR3 length equals 15 residues. Trimming cost V 6 bases and J 0 bases; bases outside gene matches: 6. The germline V gene encodes CDR1 SGHTA and CDR2 FQGNSA. The CDR3 DNA follows: TGTGCCAGCAGTTCAGACAGGGCAAGCACAGATACGCAGTATTTT. It translates to CASSSDRASTDTQYF.